Sequencing of this T cell receptor beta chain was carried out in a study of Ad26.COV2.S vaccination and SARS-CoV-2 variants (dated by TCRdb to the early 2020s). The study in broad terms: Donors in the vaccine arm were drawn from COV1001, a multicentre, randomized, double-blind, placebo-controlled phase I-IIa trial testing Ad26.COV2.S in healthy adults. TCRbeta repertoire sequencing served as the tool for gauging how specific and how broad the SARS-CoV-2-reactive T cell receptors were following Ad26.COV2.S vaccination. Blinding of investigators to trial group allocation was maintained during experiments and outcome assessment. Ad26.COV2.S was given intramuscularly at 5x10^10 or 1x10^11 viral particles, as a single shot or as two shots 56 days apart. Participants in the trial were split at random into five groups of five each, receiving low-dose or high-dose Ad26.COV2.S once or twice, or else placebo on both occasions. The TCR-sequenced set comprised approximately 30 samples: some 20 Ad26.COV2.S vaccine recipients, 5 placebo recipients and 8 SARS-CoV-2 convalescent individuals. The investigation overall reported the following: Vaccine and placebo recipients had comparable non-spike TCR breadth, which fits with the vaccine containing only spike. After vaccination, substantial breadth of spike-specific CD8+ and CD4+ T cell responses was reported. The study lacked the statistical power to compare responses across vaccine doses or regimens. Compared with placebo recipients, Ad26.COV2.S recipients showed higher spike-specific TCR breadth (P = 0.0014). According to the authors, total T cell responses may have been underestimated by the TCR breadth and depth analyses.

As regards this clone: The target of this receptor is not known. The record has no base qualities; no much larger clone is one base away.

Sample treatment or condition, as interpreted from the label and publication: about 20 received Ad26.COV2.S at low or high dose, single or two shots; about 5 received placebo; per-sample allocation not given. Repertoires of vaccine and placebo recipients were sequenced from samples taken on day 63 after the first injection. Cohort 1b enrolled 20 to 30 adults aged 18-55 years at a single site in Boston, USA, between 29 July and 7 August 2020. Ad26.COV2.S was a replication-incompetent adenovirus type 26 vector expressing a prefusion-stabilized SARS-CoV-2 spike protein from the original Wuhan strain. The germline V end is reduced by 6 bases and the J end by 2 bases; junction bases left unmatched: 9. Its CDR3 holds 16 amino acids, cysteine through phenylalanine. Only CDR3 DNA is held: 48 bases, read in frame from base 1. Sequences MNHEY (CDR1) and SMNVEV (CDR2) are obtained from the germline V gene (reference sequence).

The immunoSEQ Assay was used to sequence TCRbeta CDR3 regions. After extraction, genomic DNA underwent amplification by bias-controlled multiplex PCR, followed by high-throughput sequencing. The study's own analysis went as follows. To quantify the absolute abundance of every unique TCRbeta CDR3 region, sequences were collapsed and filtered. T cell fraction was estimated by normalizing TCRbeta template counts to usable DNA, which was measured by amplifying reference genes present in all nucleated cells. Repertoire TCRs were annotated as SARS-CoV-2-specific when V gene, CDR3 amino acid sequence and J gene were exactly matched to a known reactive TCR set. The reference SARS-CoV-2 TCR set came from MIRA and was filtered for enrichment in COVID-19-positive ImmuneCODE repertoires, removing public or cross-reactive TCRs. Using the MIRA antigens, annotated TCRs were further analysed by specific ORF or by position within an ORF. Depth was the summed frequency of annotated unique rearrangements, while breadth was defined as annotated unique rearrangements over total unique productive rearrangements. TCR breadth was compared between groups using two-sided Wilcoxon rank-sum tests. As stored in TCRdb, this immuneACCESS dataset retains in-frame rearrangements with V and J assigned. A fraction of the clones does not appear; measured against another copy, unresolved V genes explain less than half of the discrepancy, and the remainder lacks a known reason. V, J and clone size were drawn from that table, and D and trimming were deduced from the DNA. Here the sample has under 300,000 clones; approximately 90% occur a single time. Of the sample, roughly 3% falls within the top ten clones.

The source of this sequence is a person aged 18-65 years who received the Ad26.COV2.S COVID-19 vaccine or a placebo. Here the sequenced sample was peripheral blood, taken in a trial of Ad26.COV2.S vaccine versus placebo. The chain employs TRBV27 and TRBJ1-5, with 8 junctional bases fitting TRBD1. The nucleotides are TGTGCCAGCAGCGGCAGGGGGCGAGTTCGCAATCAGCCCCAGCATTTT. It encodes CASSGRGRVRNQPQHF.